The present T cell receptor (beta chain) was sequenced within a study of cytomegalovirus exposure and HLA in healthy donors. Points on this clone: No antigen is known for it. Other DNA sequences within the sample encode an identical CDR3.

PCR primers comprised 60 Vbeta and 13 Jbeta primers. The repertoire was sequenced with immunoSEQ multiplex PCR; TCRdb's copy has only in-frame clones and lacks some. The data show approximately 150,000 clones, with about 75% seen just once and around 3.4% held by the top ten. Trimming removed 5 bases at V and 3 bases at J, with 13 bases between. Germline V gene sequence: CDR1 LNHDA, CDR2 SQIVND (reference sequence). This CDR3 contains 14 residues. The study's findings and limits: Using a false discovery rate of 0.05, a later analysis showed that about 16,000 TCR beta sequences were associated with HLA alleles. The study labeled 150 to 200 TCR beta chains cytomegalovirus-associated.

The sequencing input was PBMCs. The V gene is TRBV19, the J gene TRBJ1-2; D unresolved. This clonotype originated in a man aged 40-50 years in good health and CMV-seronegative. The CDR3 loop reads CASSASSPDYGYTF. The CDR3 DNA sequence: TGTGCCAGTAGTGCTTCTTCCCCGGACTATGGCTACACCTTC.